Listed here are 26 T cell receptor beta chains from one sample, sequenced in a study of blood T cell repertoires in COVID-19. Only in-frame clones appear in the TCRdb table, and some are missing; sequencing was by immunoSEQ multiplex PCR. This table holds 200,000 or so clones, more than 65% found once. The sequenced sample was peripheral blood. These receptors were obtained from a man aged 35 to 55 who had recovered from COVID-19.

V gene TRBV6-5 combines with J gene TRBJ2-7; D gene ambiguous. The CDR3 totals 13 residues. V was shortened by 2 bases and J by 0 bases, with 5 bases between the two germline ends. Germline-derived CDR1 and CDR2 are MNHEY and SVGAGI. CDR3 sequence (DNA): TGTGCCAGCAGTTACGGCCTCTCCTACGAGCAGTACTTC. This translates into CASSYGLSYEQYF.

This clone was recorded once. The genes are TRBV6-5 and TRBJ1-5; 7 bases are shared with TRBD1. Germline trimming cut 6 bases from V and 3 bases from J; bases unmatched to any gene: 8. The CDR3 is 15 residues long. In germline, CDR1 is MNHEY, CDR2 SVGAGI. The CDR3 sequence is CASREQGDHNQPQHF. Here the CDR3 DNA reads TGTGCCAGCAGGGAGCAGGGGGATCACAATCAGCCCCAGCATTTT.

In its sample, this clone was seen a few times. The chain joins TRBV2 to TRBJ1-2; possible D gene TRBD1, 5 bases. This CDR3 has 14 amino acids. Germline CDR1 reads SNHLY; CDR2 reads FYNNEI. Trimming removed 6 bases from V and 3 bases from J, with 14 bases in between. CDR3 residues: CASRPRGGDYGYTF. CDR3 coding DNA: TGTGCCAGCAGGCCCCGCGGGGGGGACTATGGCTACACCTTC.

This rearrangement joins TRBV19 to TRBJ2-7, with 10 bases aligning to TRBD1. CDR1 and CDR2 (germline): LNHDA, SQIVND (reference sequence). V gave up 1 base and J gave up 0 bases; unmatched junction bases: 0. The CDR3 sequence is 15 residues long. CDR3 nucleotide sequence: TGTGCCAGTAGTATAGGGACAGGGGGCTCCTACGAGCAGTACTTC. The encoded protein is CASSIGTGGSYEQYF.

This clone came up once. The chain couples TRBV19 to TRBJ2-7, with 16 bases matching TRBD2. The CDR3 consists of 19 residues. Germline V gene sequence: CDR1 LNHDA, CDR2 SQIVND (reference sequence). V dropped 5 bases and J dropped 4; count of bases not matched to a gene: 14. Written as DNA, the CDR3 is TGTGCCAGTAGTCCCTCTCGGGGGGGACTAGCGGGAGGGCGGTACGAGCAGTACTTC. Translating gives CASSPSRGGLAGGRYEQYF.

The CDR3 loop is CSVESGTGIPYEQYF. CDR3 sequence (DNA): TGCAGCGTTGAATCCGGGACAGGGATCCCCTACGAGCAGTACTTC. The chain recombines TRBV29-1 with TRBJ2-7, with 9 bases identical to TRBD1. Germline V gene lookup returns CDR1 SQVTM and CDR2 ANQGSEA. This CDR3 is built from 15 residues. The V segment lost 2 bases and the J segment 2 bases; nucleotides outside the gene matches: 7.

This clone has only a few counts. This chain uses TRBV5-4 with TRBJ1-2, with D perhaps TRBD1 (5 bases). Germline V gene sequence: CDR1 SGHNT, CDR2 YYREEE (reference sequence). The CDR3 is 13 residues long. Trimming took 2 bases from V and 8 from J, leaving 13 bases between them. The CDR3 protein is CASSFASGGGYTF. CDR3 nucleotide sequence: TGTGCCAGCAGCTTCGCGTCGGGGGGAGGCTACACCTTC.

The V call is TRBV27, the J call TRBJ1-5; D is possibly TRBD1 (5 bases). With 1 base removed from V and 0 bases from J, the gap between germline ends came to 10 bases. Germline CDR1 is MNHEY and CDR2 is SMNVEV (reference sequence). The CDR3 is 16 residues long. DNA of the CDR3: TGTGCCAGCAGTTTATTCGCAGGGCCTAGCAATCAGCCCCAGCATTTT. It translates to CASSLFAGPSNQPQHF.

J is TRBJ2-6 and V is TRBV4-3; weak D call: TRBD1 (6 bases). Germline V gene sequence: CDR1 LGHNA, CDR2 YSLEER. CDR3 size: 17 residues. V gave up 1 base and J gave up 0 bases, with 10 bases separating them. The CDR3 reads CASSQAEDSSGANVLTF. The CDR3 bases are TGCGCCAGCAGCCAAGCAGAGGACAGCTCTGGGGCCAACGTCCTGACTTTC.

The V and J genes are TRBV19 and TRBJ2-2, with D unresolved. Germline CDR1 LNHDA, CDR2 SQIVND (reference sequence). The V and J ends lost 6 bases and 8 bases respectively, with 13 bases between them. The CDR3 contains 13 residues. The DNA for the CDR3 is TGTGCCAGTAGGTCACGACTGTCTGGGGAGCTGTTTTTT. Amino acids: CASRSRLSGELFF.

The CDR3 spells CASSQELSEQDPDTQYF. The CDR3 DNA follows: TGCGCCAGCAGCCAAGAATTGAGTGAACAGGATCCAGATACGCAGTATTTT. The rearrangement uses TRBV4-3 and TRBJ2-3; D might be TRBD1 (5 bases). CDR1 is LGHNA and CDR2 is YSLEER in the germline V gene. Trimming left V 0 bases short and J 4 bases short, with 17 bases between. The CDR3 length is 17 residues.

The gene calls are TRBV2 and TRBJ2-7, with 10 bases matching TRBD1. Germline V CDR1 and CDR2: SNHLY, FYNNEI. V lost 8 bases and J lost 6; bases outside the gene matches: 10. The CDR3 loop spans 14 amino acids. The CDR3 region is CASGAGTGDREQYF. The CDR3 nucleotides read TGTGCCAGCGGGGCAGGGACAGGGGATCGCGAGCAGTACTTC.

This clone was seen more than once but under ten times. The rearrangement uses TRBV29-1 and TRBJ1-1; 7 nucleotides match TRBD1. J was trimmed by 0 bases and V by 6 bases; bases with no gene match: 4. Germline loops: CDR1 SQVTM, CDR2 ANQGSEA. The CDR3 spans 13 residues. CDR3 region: CSVTGQLNTEAFF. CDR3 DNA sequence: TGCAGCGTCACGGGACAGTTGAACACTGAAGCTTTCTTT.

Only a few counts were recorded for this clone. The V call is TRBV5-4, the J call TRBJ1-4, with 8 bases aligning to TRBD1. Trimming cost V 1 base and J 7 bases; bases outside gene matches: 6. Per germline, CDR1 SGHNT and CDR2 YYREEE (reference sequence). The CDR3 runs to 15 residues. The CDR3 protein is CASSLQPGGFEKLFF. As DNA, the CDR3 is TGTGCCAGCAGCTTGCAGCCAGGGGGCTTTGAAAAACTGTTTTTT.

CDR3 in DNA: TGTGCCAGCAGTTACCTACAGGGACGGGTTACCGGGGAGCTGTTTTTT. The encoded protein is CASSYLQGRVTGELFF. The V and J genes are TRBV6-2 or TRBV6-3 and TRBJ2-2; a weak D match, TRBD1 (6 bases). Germline CDR1 MNHEY, CDR2 SVGEGT. This CDR3 is 16 amino acids long. V lost 2 bases and J lost 5, with 15 bases in between.

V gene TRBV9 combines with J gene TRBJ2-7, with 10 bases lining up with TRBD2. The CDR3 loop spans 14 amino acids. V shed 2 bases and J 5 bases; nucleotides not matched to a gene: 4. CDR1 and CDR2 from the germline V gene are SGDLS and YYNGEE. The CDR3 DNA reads TGTGCCAGCAGCGTGCTAGCGGGAGTGGACGAGCAGTACTTC. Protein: CASSVLAGVDEQYF.

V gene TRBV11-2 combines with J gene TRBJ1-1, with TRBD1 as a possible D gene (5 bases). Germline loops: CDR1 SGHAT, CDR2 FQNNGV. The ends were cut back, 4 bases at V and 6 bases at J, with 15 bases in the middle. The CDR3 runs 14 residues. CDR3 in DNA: TGTGCCAGCAGCTCCCCCCGGGGGAGTCCTGAAGCTTTCTTT. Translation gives CASSSPRGSPEAFF.

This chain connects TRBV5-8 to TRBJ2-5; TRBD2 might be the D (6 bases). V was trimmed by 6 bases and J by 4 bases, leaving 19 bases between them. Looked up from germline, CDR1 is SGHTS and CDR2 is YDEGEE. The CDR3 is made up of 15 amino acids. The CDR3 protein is CASTLLAMGGETQYF. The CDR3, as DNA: TGTGCCAGCACCCTCTTGGCGATGGGGGGAGAGACCCAGTACTTC.

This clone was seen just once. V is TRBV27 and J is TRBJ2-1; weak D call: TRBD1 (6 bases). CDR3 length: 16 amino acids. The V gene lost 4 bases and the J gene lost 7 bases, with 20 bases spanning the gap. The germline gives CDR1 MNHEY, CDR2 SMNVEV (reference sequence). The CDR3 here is CASSSNPAGTRNEQFF. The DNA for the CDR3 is TGTGCCAGCAGTTCTAATCCCGCCGGGACAAGAAATGAGCAGTTCTTC.

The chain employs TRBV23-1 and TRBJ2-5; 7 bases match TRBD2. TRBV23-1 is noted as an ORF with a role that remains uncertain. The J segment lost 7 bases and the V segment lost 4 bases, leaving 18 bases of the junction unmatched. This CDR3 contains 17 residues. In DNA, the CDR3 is TGCGCCAGCAGTCCTTCGGTGGCGGGGGAATGTAGCGGGACCCAGTACTTC. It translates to CASSPSVAGECSGTQYF.

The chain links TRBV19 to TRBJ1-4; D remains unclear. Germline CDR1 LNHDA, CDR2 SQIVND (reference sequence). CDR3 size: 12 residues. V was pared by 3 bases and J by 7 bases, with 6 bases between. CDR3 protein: CASSIFREKLFF. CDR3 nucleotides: TGTGCCAGTAGTATTTTTCGTGAAAAACTGTTTTTT. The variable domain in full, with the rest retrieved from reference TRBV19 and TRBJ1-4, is DGGITQSPKYLFRKEGQNVTLSCEQNLNHDAMYWYRQDPGQGLRLIYYSQIVNDFQKGDIAEGYSVSREKKESFPLTVTSAQKNPTAFYLCASSIFREKLFFGSGTQLSVL.

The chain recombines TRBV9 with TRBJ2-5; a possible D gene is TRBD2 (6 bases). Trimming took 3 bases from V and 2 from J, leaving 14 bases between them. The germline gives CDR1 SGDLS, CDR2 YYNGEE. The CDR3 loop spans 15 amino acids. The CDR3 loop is CASSAWKGTQETQYF. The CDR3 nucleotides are TGTGCCAGCAGCGCCTGGAAGGGGACTCAAGAGACCCAGTACTTC.

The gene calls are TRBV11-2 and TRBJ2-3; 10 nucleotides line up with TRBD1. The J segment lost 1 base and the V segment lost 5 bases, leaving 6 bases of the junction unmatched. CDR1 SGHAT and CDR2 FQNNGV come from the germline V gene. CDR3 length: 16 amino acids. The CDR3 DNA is TGTGCCAGCAGCCCCGGGACAGGGGTGGGCACAGATACGCAGTATTTT. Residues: CASSPGTGVGTDTQYF.

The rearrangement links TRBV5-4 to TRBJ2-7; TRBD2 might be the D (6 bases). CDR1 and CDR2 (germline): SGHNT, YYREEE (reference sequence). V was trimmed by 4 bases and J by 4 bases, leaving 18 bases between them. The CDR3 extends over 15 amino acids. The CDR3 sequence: CASSPGPGDEYEQYF. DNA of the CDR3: TGTGCCAGCAGCCCCGGGCCGGGAGACGAATACGAGCAGTACTTC.

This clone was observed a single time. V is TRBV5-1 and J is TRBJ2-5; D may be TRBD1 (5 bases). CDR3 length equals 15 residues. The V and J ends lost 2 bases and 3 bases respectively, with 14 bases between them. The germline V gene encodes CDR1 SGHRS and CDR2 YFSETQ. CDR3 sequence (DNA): TGCGCCAGCAGCTTTCATCGGACGGACAAAGAGACCCAGTACTTC. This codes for CASSFHRTDKETQYF.

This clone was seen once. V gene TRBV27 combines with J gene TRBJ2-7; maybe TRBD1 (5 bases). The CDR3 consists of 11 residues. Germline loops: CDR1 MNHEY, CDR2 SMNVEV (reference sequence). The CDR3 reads CVVGRSYEQYF. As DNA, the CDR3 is TGTGTGGTGGGGCGTTCCTACGAGCAGTACTTC.